This T cell receptor (beta chain) was identified during a study of blood T cell repertoires in COVID-19. Study information: The origin of the acute and convalescent COVID-19 samples was the United States, Italy and Spain.

Using immunoSEQ multiplex PCR, the repertoire was profiled, and TCRdb retains in-frame clones only, with some absent. The sample comprises roughly 160,000 clones, approximately 84% of which are singletons, and around 7% rests with the top ten. J lost 7 bases, V lost 7 bases, and 10 bases had no gene match. The germline V gene encodes CDR1 MNHEY and CDR2 SMNVEV (reference sequence). The CDR3 length is 14 residues. Categorization into cohorts depended on clinical history that participants reported. Two negative PCRs, clearance, or symptom resolution had been documented for recovered Cohort 3 donors. This clone was recorded once.

The sequence was collected from a woman aged 45-65 years who had recovered from COVID-19. Sequenced material: PBMCs or T cells enriched from blood (not recorded which). The chain uses TRBV27 and TRBJ2-7; 10 nucleotides line up with TRBD2. The DNA of the CDR3 is TGTGCCAGCACTCCGGGACTAGCGATCCGAGAGCAGTACTTC. Protein sequence: CASTPGLAIREQYF.